This T cell receptor beta chain is from a study of beta chain features in type 1 diabetes. There are 15 residues in the CDR3. V dropped 6 bases and J dropped 7 bases, with 21 bases sitting between them. The isolated RNA, all of it, was reverse transcribed, so expressed TCRB transcripts were what got sequenced. The repertoire was sequenced with immunoSEQ multiplex PCR; TCRdb's copy has only in-frame clones and lacks some. The table lists hundreds of thousands of clones, about 14% of them singletons, with more than 6.5% in the top ten. The clonotype comes from a man aged 30-40 years in good health. The V and J genes are TRBV23-1 and TRBJ1-1; no clear D gene. TRBV23-1 is sorted into the ORF group, with uncertain function. Material: central memory CD4+ T cells from blood. CDR3 DNA sequence: TGCGCCAGCAGGGTCAGAGACACGATACGGGGTGAAGCTTTCTTT. Its protein is CASRVRDTIRGEAFF.